The 12 T cell receptor beta chains reported below all come from one sample, sequenced in a study of T cells in Graves' hyperthyroidism and ophthalmopathy. Template material for amplifying TCR beta CDR3 regions consisted of RNA transcripts. TCR CDR3 regions were first amplified by RT-PCR with HTBI primers. TCRdb recomputed calls from the multiplex PCR reads with MiXCR, one row per CDR3 protein. The data hold hundreds of thousands of distinct CDR3 sequences, with less than 20% observed a single time. Sequencing used blood. The receptors come from a woman younger than 30 with Graves' hyperthyroidism.

Many counts were recorded for this clonotype. The chain recombines TRBV27 with TRBJ2-1, with D tentatively TRBD2 (5 bases). The V gene lost 3 bases and the J gene lost 0 bases, with 12 bases spanning the gap. CDR3 size: 16 residues. The germline V gene encodes CDR1 MNHEY and CDR2 SMNVEV (reference sequence). CDR3 nucleotides: TGTGCCAGCAGTTTTGGCGGGCCGAGCTCCTACAATGAGCAGTTCTTC. It codes for CASSFGGPSSYNEQFF.

In its sample, this clonotype was seen many times. The chain joins TRBV29-1 to TRBJ2-3; D is uncertain. Trimming took 0 bases from V and 3 from J, leaving 7 bases between them. Looked up from germline, CDR1 is SQVTM and CDR2 is ANQGSEA. The CDR3 sequence is 13 residues long. CDR3 sequence: CSVEDSKTDTQYF. CDR3 bases: TGCAGCGTTGAAGATTCAAAGACAGATACGCAGTATTTT.

V and J are TRBV11-2 and TRBJ2-1; the match to TRBD2 covers 9 bases. V trimming: 5 bases; J trimming: 8 bases; junction bases outside the gene matches: 13. Germline V lookup: CDR1 SGHAT, CDR2 FQNNGV. The CDR3 spans 16 residues. The CDR3 DNA reads TGTGCCAGCAGCAACACAACGACTAGCGGAGCGGATGAGCAGTTCTTC. This encodes CASSNTTTSGADEQFF.

At least ten counts were recorded for this clonotype. CDR3 sequence: CASSWTSGGEAYNEQFF. The CDR3 region has the DNA TGTGCCAGCAGTTGGACTAGCGGGGGGGAGGCATACAATGAGCAGTTCTTC. The chain recombines TRBV27 with TRBJ2-1; 15 bases fit TRBD2. The ends lost 4 bases at V and 4 bases at J; junction bases unmatched: 5. Germline V gene sequence: CDR1 MNHEY, CDR2 SMNVEV (reference sequence). The CDR3 runs to 17 residues.

This clonotype was seen just once. CDR3: CASSEAPGSQPQHF. For the CDR3, the DNA is TGTGCCAGCAGTGAAGCCCCGGGTAGTCAGCCCCAGCATTTT. The rearrangement uses TRBV2 and TRBJ1-5; no reliable D call. The germline V gene encodes CDR1 SNHLY and CDR2 FYNNEI. CDR3 length: 14 residues. Trimming removed 0 bases at V and 6 bases at J, with 9 bases between. Drawing the rest from reference TRBV2 and TRBJ1-5, the complete variable domain is EPEVTQTPSHQVTQMGQEVILRCVPISNHLYFYWYRQILGQKVEFLVSFYNNEISEKSEIFDDQFSVERPDGSNFTLKIRSTKLEDSAMYFCASSEAPGSQPQHFGDGTRLSIL.

In this sample, this clonotype turned up many times. The chain uses TRBV12-3 or TRBV12-4 and TRBJ2-7; a possible D gene is TRBD2 (6 bases). The V and J ends lost 5 bases and 3 bases respectively, with 14 bases between them. The CDR3 contains 14 residues. CDR3 sequence (DNA): TGTGCCAGCAGTCCGGGGGTTGTAAACTACGAGCAGTACTTC. Translating it yields CASSPGVVNYEQYF.

The V call is TRBV19, the J call TRBJ2-1; D remains ambiguous. The CDR3 sequence is 15 residues long. The V end lost 2 bases, the J end lost 0 bases, and 8 bases lay between the germline ends. Germline V gene sequence: CDR1 LNHDA, CDR2 SQIVND (reference sequence). CDR3 nucleotide sequence: TGTGCCAGTAGTATAAGCCTTAGCTCCTACAATGAGCAGTTCTTC. Translated: CASSISLSSYNEQFF. The full variable domain, in which reference TRBV19 and TRBJ2-1 provide the parts outside the CDR3, is DGGITQSPKYLFRKEGQNVTLSCEQNLNHDAMYWYRQDPGQGLRLIYYSQIVNDFQKGDIAEGYSVSREKKESFPLTVTSAQKNPTAFYLCASSISLSSYNEQFFGPGTRLTVL.

V and J are TRBV2 and TRBJ2-7, with TRBD1 matching over 8 bases. CDR1 and CDR2 (germline): SNHLY, FYNNEI. Trimming removed 6 bases from V and 6 bases from J; junction bases left unmatched: 16. This CDR3 is built from 16 residues. The CDR3 region is CASRRDRSSLGAEQYF. The CDR3 nucleotides read TGTGCCAGCAGGCGGGACAGGAGTTCCCTTGGGGCCGAGCAGTACTTC.

Ten or more counts support this clonotype. The chain carries TRBV24-1 and TRBJ2-3; D perhaps matches TRBD1 (5 bases). CDR3 length equals 16 residues. Trimming removed 3 bases at V and 5 bases at J, with 17 bases between. CDR1 is KGHDR and CDR2 is SFDVKD in the germline V gene. The CDR3 region is CATSDPHRSGVDTQYF. In DNA form, the CDR3 reads TGTGCCACCAGTGATCCCCACAGGTCGGGCGTAGATACGCAGTATTTT.

The chain uses TRBV7-2 and TRBJ1-2; D remains unclear. The CDR3 loop spans 15 amino acids. The germline V gene has CDR1 SGHTA and CDR2 FQGNSA. V dropped 1 base and J dropped 4 bases, with 13 bases sitting between them. CDR3 residues: CASSLVSSSGYGYTF. The DNA of the CDR3 is TGTGCCAGCAGCTTAGTCTCCTCCTCGGGCTATGGCTACACCTTC.

This clonotype was found many times. The gene calls are TRBV9 and TRBJ2-2; 8 nucleotides match TRBD2. V dropped 3 bases and J dropped 5; count of bases not matched to a gene: 6. The CDR3 is 15 amino acids. The V gene's germline CDR1 is SGDLS and CDR2 YYNGEE. CDR3 sequence: CASSGAGVRTGELFF. The CDR3 region has the DNA TGTGCCAGCAGCGGAGCGGGAGTAAGGACCGGGGAGCTGTTTTTT. Drawing the rest from reference TRBV9 and TRBJ2-2, the complete variable domain is DSGVTQTPKHLITATGQRVTLRCSPRSGDLSVYWYQQSLDQGLQFLIQYYNGEERAKGNILERFSAQQFPDLHSELNLSSLELGDSALYFCASSGAGVRTGELFFGEGSRLTVL.

The sample holds many counts of this clonotype. The chain is built from TRBV3-1 and TRBJ2-2, with D perhaps matching TRBD1 (5 bases). Germline V gives CDR1 LGHDT, CDR2 YNNKEL (reference sequence). Trimming pared 3 bases from V and 6 bases from J, leaving 14 bases between. This CDR3 has 15 residues. The CDR3 loop reads CASSQIPQGSGELFF. CDR3 in DNA: TGTGCCAGCAGCCAGATTCCGCAGGGATCCGGGGAGCTGTTTTTT.